These 29 T cell receptor beta chains share one sample of origin, sequenced in a study of OX40 agonist ivuxolimab in advanced cancers. TCRdb's copy holds only in-frame clones and misses some; the assay was immunoSEQ multiplex PCR. The data contain roughly 110,000 clones, around nine tenths of them seen just once; the ten biggest clones take up roughly 0.5%. The input for sequencing was CD4+ or CD8+ T cells sorted from blood, taken in a trial of the OX40 agonist ivuxolimab. These receptors were collected from an adult with an advanced solid tumor such as melanoma, head and neck, liver or kidney cancer.

The chain combines TRBV7-9 with TRBJ2-3, with TRBD2 matching over 10 bases. Per the germline V gene, CDR1 is SEHNR and CDR2 is FQNEAQ (reference sequence). J was trimmed by 4 bases and V by 0 bases; bases with no gene match: 4. The CDR3 sequence is 16 residues long. The CDR3 here is CASSLAGSGGSDTQYF. CDR3 sequence (DNA): TGTGCCAGCAGCTTAGCGGGTAGCGGGGGGTCAGATACGCAGTATTTT.

This clone was detected once. The chain links TRBV27 to TRBJ1-2; maybe TRBD1 (5 bases). With 2 bases removed from V and 1 base from J, the gap between germline ends came to 11 bases. CDR1 is MNHEY, CDR2 SMNVEV, per germline (reference sequence). There are 15 residues in the CDR3. The CDR3 sequence is CASSLMQGYNYGYTF. In DNA form, the CDR3 reads TGTGCCAGCAGTTTAATGCAGGGCTATAACTATGGCTACACCTTC.

The CDR3 sequence: CASSLQAQMNTEAFF. Written as DNA, the CDR3 is TGTGCCAGCAGTTTACAGGCTCAAATGAACACTGAAGCTTTCTTT. The chain is built from TRBV27 and TRBJ1-1, with D hard to call. V lost 2 bases and J 0 bases, leaving 10 bases between the germline ends. CDR1 is MNHEY, CDR2 SMNVEV, per germline (reference sequence). The CDR3 has 15 residues.

CDR3 protein: CASSRGQGGIDEQFF. The CDR3 nucleotides read TGCGCCAGCAGCCGTGGACAGGGGGGCATAGATGAGCAGTTCTTC. V is TRBV5-1 and J is TRBJ2-1, with 10 bases matching TRBD1. J gave up 8 bases and V 4 bases, and 9 bases lay outside the gene matches. This CDR3 has 15 amino acids. Per germline, CDR1 SGHRS and CDR2 YFSETQ.

The chain uses TRBV5-1 and TRBJ1-4, with 7 bases aligning to TRBD1. Per the germline V gene, CDR1 is SGHRS and CDR2 is YFSETQ. Trimming at V came to 4 bases and at J to 3 bases, leaving 9 bases not matched to a gene. The CDR3 has 16 amino acids. CDR3 protein: CASSTGQTFANEKLFF. DNA of the CDR3: TGCGCCAGCAGCACGGGACAGACCTTTGCTAATGAAAAACTGTTTTTT.

The chain couples TRBV4-1 to TRBJ1-1; D ambiguous. CDR1 is MGHRA and CDR2 is YSYEKL in the germline V gene. The CDR3 consists of 14 residues. V lost 2 bases and J lost 6, with 13 bases in between. The CDR3 DNA reads TGCGCCAGCAGCCAACAACAGACAAGGGCTGAAGCTTTCTTT. Translated, it gives CASSQQQTRAEAFF.

The chain is built from TRBV6-5 and TRBJ1-2; 9 nucleotides align to TRBD1. V dropped 0 bases and J dropped 8; count of bases not matched to a gene: 1. Germline V gene data show CDR1 as MNHEY and CDR2 as SVGAGI. The CDR3 runs 13 residues. CDR3 sequence: CASSYSDRGGYTF. The CDR3 coding sequence is TGTGCCAGCAGTTACTCGGACAGGGGAGGCTACACCTTC.

The rearrangement uses TRBV5-4 and TRBJ1-1; the D gene is possibly TRBD1 (5 bases). The germline V gene encodes CDR1 SGHNT and CDR2 YYREEE (reference sequence). Trimming left V 4 bases short and J 1 base short, with 14 bases between. CDR3 length equals 15 residues. The CDR3 is CASSRDGGGNTEAFF. CDR3 nucleotides: TGTGCCAGCAGCAGGGATGGGGGTGGGAACACTGAAGCTTTCTTT.

About this clone itself: The DNA is left out, because the CDR3 cannot be placed on it with certainty; the CDR3 is given as TCRdb lists it. The CDR3 is CASSFWGTGADTEAFF. The chain links TRBV12-1 to TRBJ1-1. TRBV12-1 is a pseudogene segment. Inclusive of both ends, the CDR3 amounts to 16 amino acids.

This rearrangement joins TRBV7-2 to TRBJ2-7; a possible D gene is TRBD1 (6 bases). The CDR3 is made up of 13 amino acids. Germline loops: CDR1 SGHTA, CDR2 FQGNSA. V was cut by 3 bases and J by 5 bases, with 11 bases left in between. CDR3 sequence reads: CASSFATGNEQYF. CDR3 in DNA: TGTGCCAGCAGCTTTGCTACAGGGAACGAGCAGTACTTC. Complete variable domain (other parts from reference TRBV7-2 and TRBJ2-7): GAGVSQSPSNKVTEKGKDVELRCDPISGHTALYWYRQSLGQGLEFLIYFQGNSAPDKSGLPSDRFSAERTGGSVSTLTIQRTQQEDSAVYLCASSFATGNEQYFGPGTRLTVT.

This chain connects TRBV7-2 to TRBJ2-1; D gene unclear. The CDR3 covers 16 residues. The germline CDR1 and CDR2 sequences are SGHTA and FQGNSA. Trimming shortened V by 1 base and J by 3 bases, and 13 bases separated the two germline ends. CDR3 residues: CASSLVSGNLYNEQFF. The CDR3 nucleotides are TGTGCCAGCAGCTTAGTTTCGGGTAACCTCTACAATGAGCAGTTCTTC.

The chain employs TRBV6-5 and TRBJ2-3, with D possibly being TRBD2 (6 bases). The CDR3 length is 16 residues. Trimming pared 0 bases from V and 4 bases from J, leaving 14 bases between. CDR1 is MNHEY, CDR2 SVGAGI, per germline. CDR3 DNA: TGTGCCAGCAGTTACTCGACTAGTGTGAGGCCAGATACGCAGTATTTT. It yields the protein CASSYSTSVRPDTQYF.

The chain joins TRBV9 to TRBJ2-7, with 13 bases lining up with TRBD2. This CDR3 spans 15 amino acids. Trimming removed 4 bases from V and 5 bases from J; junction bases left unmatched: 6. The V gene's germline CDR1 is SGDLS and CDR2 YYNGEE. The chain's CDR3 is CASSHGLAGADEQYF. The CDR3, as DNA: TGTGCCAGCAGCCACGGACTAGCGGGGGCAGACGAGCAGTACTTC.

This clone was seen a single time. The chain joins TRBV5-1 to TRBJ1-2, with TRBD1 matching over 9 bases. The CDR3 contains 14 residues. The V segment lost 3 bases and the J segment 3 bases; nucleotides outside the gene matches: 3. Germline assignment: CDR1 SGHRS and CDR2 YFSETQ. In DNA form, the CDR3 reads TGCGCCAGCAGCTCGACAGGGGGGGACTATGGCTACACCTTC. It is translated as CASSSTGGDYGYTF.

The gene calls are TRBV6-5 and TRBJ2-7; D unclear. The CDR3 is 13 amino acids. V was cut by 5 bases and J by 3 bases, with 11 bases left in between. The germline V gene encodes CDR1 MNHEY and CDR2 SVGAGI. The CDR3 loop reads CASSELHLYEQYF. DNA for the CDR3: TGTGCCAGCAGTGAACTCCACCTCTACGAGCAGTACTTC.

This clone came up once. V gene TRBV7-2 combines with J gene TRBJ1-1; the D is unclear. Germline CDR1 reads SGHTA; CDR2 reads FQGNSA. This CDR3 is 15 amino acids long. With 5 bases removed from V and 1 base from J, the gap between germline ends came to 14 bases. The CDR3: CASSPLFSGNTEAFF. The CDR3 DNA is TGTGCCAGCAGCCCCCTCTTTTCGGGGAACACTGAAGCTTTCTTT.

The chain employs TRBV28 and TRBJ1-5, with 10 nucleotides matching TRBD1. With V trimmed by 7 bases and J by 4 bases, 16 bases remained unmatched. CDR1 is MDHEN, CDR2 SYDVKM, per germline. This CDR3 contains 18 residues. CDR3 residues: CASTPLGQGSRANQPQHF. The CDR3 DNA follows: TGTGCCAGCACCCCCCTGGGACAGGGGTCGAGGGCGAATCAGCCCCAGCATTTT.

CDR3: CASSPRQADRNTEAFF. Written as DNA, the CDR3 is TGTGCCAGCTCACCAAGACAGGCGGATAGGAACACTGAAGCTTTCTTT. This rearrangement joins TRBV18 to TRBJ1-1; D perhaps matches TRBD1 (6 bases). This CDR3 contains 16 residues. Deletions cut 2 bases from V and 1 base from J, with 14 bases between. The germline gives CDR1 KGHSH, CDR2 LQKENI.

As for this clone: The junction departs from germline at one end; a sequencing error may be responsible. Here the CDR3 reads CATSLRDTQYF. DNA for the CDR3: TGTGCCACCAGTCTCCGAGATACGCAGTATTTT. The chain couples TRBV28 to TRBJ2-3; no reliable D call. The CDR3 is made up of 11 amino acids. From germline, CDR1 is MDHEN and CDR2 SYDVKM.

V and J are TRBV11-3 and TRBJ2-2; the match to TRBD1 covers 7 bases. The CDR3 runs to 15 residues. With V trimmed by 3 bases and J by 4 bases, 5 bases remained unmatched. Germline V gives CDR1 SGHNT, CDR2 YENEEA. The CDR3, as DNA: TGTGCCAGCAGCTTTACCGGGACAGTCACCGGGGAGCTGTTTTTT. It yields the protein CASSFTGTVTGELFF.

This clone was seen only once. The chain carries TRBV7-9 and TRBJ1-1; 10 nucleotides match TRBD1. Germline V gene data show CDR1 as SEHNR and CDR2 as FQNEAQ (reference sequence). V shed 5 bases, J shed 8 bases, and the junction held 11 bases outside the gene matches. The length of the CDR3 is 15 residues. The CDR3 DNA reads as TGTGCCAGCAGCCTCCCGGGACAGGGGTCTTCGGAAGCTTTCTTT. Translated: CASSLPGQGSSEAFF.

The CDR3 region has the DNA TGTGCCAGCAGCCCCCCTCCGGGGGTTGGCCCCTACGAGCAGTACTTC. Encoded protein: CASSPPPGVGPYEQYF. This rearrangement joins TRBV28 to TRBJ2-7, with TRBD2 as a possible D gene (6 bases). Trimming left V 6 bases short and J 2 bases short, with 20 bases between. The CDR3 is made up of 16 amino acids. From germline, CDR1 is MDHEN and CDR2 SYDVKM.

The chain carries TRBV19 and TRBJ1-5; no definite D call. Trimming cost V 7 bases and J 0 bases, with 19 bases left between them. The germline V gene encodes CDR1 LNHDA and CDR2 SQIVND (reference sequence). This CDR3 region has 17 residues. CDR3 sequence: CASKLGPEGLSNQPQHF. In DNA, the CDR3 is TGTGCCAGTAAGCTAGGGCCAGAAGGTCTTAGCAATCAGCCCCAGCATTTT.

V gene TRBV19 combines with J gene TRBJ1-4; D not resolved. The CDR3 spans 15 residues. Germline V gene data show CDR1 as LNHDA and CDR2 as SQIVND (reference sequence). V shed 3 bases and J shed 6 bases, with 14 bases lying between them. The CDR3 sequence: CASSMNGGGDEKLFF. CDR3 in DNA: TGTGCCAGTAGTATGAACGGTGGAGGAGATGAAAAACTGTTTTTT.

The rearrangement links TRBV7-8 to TRBJ1-2; 7 bases are shared with TRBD1. Germline V gene lookup returns CDR1 SGHVS and CDR2 FQNEAQ. The CDR3 is 14 amino acids. The J segment lost 4 bases and the V segment lost 8 bases, leaving 10 bases of the junction unmatched. CDR3 in DNA: TGTGCCAGCGCCCGGGGAGGACAGGCCTATGGCTACACCTTC. Translating gives CASARGGQAYGYTF.

This clone was seen only a few times. This chain links TRBV27 with TRBJ2-1, with D perhaps given as TRBD1 or TRBD2 (5 bases each). The V end was cut by 5 bases, the J end by 8 bases, with 19 bases between. Germline V gene lookup returns CDR1 MNHEY and CDR2 SMNVEV (reference sequence). CDR3 length equals 15 residues. The CDR3 sequence: CASSPSLVLGDEQFF. The CDR3 DNA sequence: TGTGCCAGCAGTCCCTCCCTAGTCTTGGGGGATGAGCAGTTCTTC.

The rearrangement links TRBV28 to TRBJ1-4, with D hard to call. Trimming cost V 5 bases and J 4 bases, with 5 bases left between them. In germline, CDR1 is MDHEN, CDR2 SYDVKM. CDR3 length equals 12 residues. In DNA form, the CDR3 reads TGTGCCAGCAGTCAGTATAATGAAAAACTGTTTTTT. This translates into CASSQYNEKLFF.

This clone was observed a few times. This sequence joins TRBV7-9 and TRBJ2-3, with 8 bases matching TRBD2. This CDR3 region has 16 residues. CDR1 and CDR2 from the germline V gene are SEHNR and FQNEAQ (reference sequence). Unmatched junction bases numbered 5, after V lost 2 bases and J lost 1 base. The chain's CDR3 is CASSLSRGGGTDTQYF. As DNA, the CDR3 is TGTGCCAGCAGCTTATCCCGGGGGGGTGGCACAGATACGCAGTATTTT.

The V gene is TRBV7-2, the J gene TRBJ2-3; maybe TRBD2 (7 bases). V was pared by 2 bases and J by 5 bases, with 17 bases between. The CDR3 spans 16 residues. From germline, CDR1 is SGHTA and CDR2 FQGNSA. The CDR3 region is CASSLLVGGHGDTQYF. CDR3 nucleotide sequence: TGTGCCAGCAGCTTATTGGTGGGGGGGCACGGAGATACGCAGTATTTT.